Listed here are 23 T cell receptor beta chains from one sample, sequenced in a study of CD8 T cells in Susac syndrome. An input of roughly 0.5 to 1 ug of RNA was subjected to reverse transcription using random hexamers. TCRdb reanalysed the immunoSEQ multiplex PCR reads using MiXCR and keeps one entry per CDR3 protein. The sample lists tens of thousands of distinct CDR3 sequences, approximately 93% occurring once. The sequenced sample consisted of CD8+ T cells from PBMCs. Receptors originate from a human donor with multiple sclerosis.

For this clonotype: The junction and the germline gene differ at one end; a read error may be behind it. The chain links TRBV6-2 or TRBV6-3 to TRBJ1-6, with D perhaps matching TRBD1 (6 bases). There are 11 residues in the CDR3. Germline CDR1 is MNHEY and CDR2 is SVGEGT. The CDR3 sequence: CASSYGRGSFF. CDR3 bases: TGTGCCAGCAGCTACGGCAGGGGAAGTTTTTTT.

The CDR3 loop reads CASSEPGARGYTF. The CDR3 nucleotides are TGTGCCAGCAGTGAACCAGGGGCCAGGGGCTACACCTTC. The chain links TRBV2 to TRBJ1-2; D might be TRBD1 (6 bases). Germline V gene lookup returns CDR1 SNHLY and CDR2 FYNNEI. Trimming left V 2 bases short and J 8 bases short, with 12 bases between. CDR3 length: 13 amino acids.

V is TRBV6-2 or TRBV6-3 and J is TRBJ1-4; D call uncertain. From germline, CDR1 is MNHEY and CDR2 SVGEGT. V shed 6 bases and J shed 3 bases, with 5 bases lying between them. The CDR3 totals 12 residues. CDR3 residues: CASSPPNEKLFF. The CDR3 nucleotides read TGTGCCAGCAGCCCACCTAATGAAAAACTGTTTTTT.

V is TRBV11-2 and J is TRBJ2-7; 8 positions agree with TRBD2. The germline V gene encodes CDR1 SGHAT and CDR2 FQNNGV. The CDR3 runs to 13 residues. V gave up 10 bases and J gave up 5 bases; unmatched junction bases: 10. The CDR3 loop is CATAGRGGHEQYF. The CDR3 DNA follows: TGTGCCACCGCCGGGAGGGGAGGCCACGAGCAGTACTTC.

This clonotype was found once. The J gene is TRBJ2-5, the V gene TRBV7-9, with a weak D call TRBD1 (6 bases). The CDR3 runs to 13 residues. V dropped 5 bases and J dropped 5 bases, with 12 bases sitting between them. Germline V gene data show CDR1 as SEHNR and CDR2 as FQNEAQ (reference sequence). The CDR3 is CASSPGHSETQYF. In DNA, the CDR3 is TGTGCCAGCAGCCCGGGACACTCCGAGACCCAGTACTTC.

The V gene is TRBV5-1, the J gene TRBJ1-1, with 11 bases lining up with TRBD1. V shed 4 bases, J shed 5 bases, and the junction held 4 bases outside the gene matches. The germline CDR1 and CDR2 sequences are SGHRS and YFSETQ. The CDR3 length is 14 residues. CDR3 bases: TGCGCCAGCAGCGTGGGACAGGGGGAAACTGAAGCTTTCTTT. Its protein product is CASSVGQGETEAFF.

V is TRBV7-8 and J is TRBJ2-1; TRBD2 matches 10 bases. Germline V gene lookup returns CDR1 SGHVS and CDR2 FQNEAQ. V shed 5 bases, J shed 8 bases, and the junction held 12 bases outside the gene matches. The CDR3 totals 16 residues. This CDR3 reads CASSTRTSGGADEQFF. CDR3 coding DNA: TGTGCCAGCAGCACCCGGACCAGCGGGGGGGCTGATGAGCAGTTCTTC.

The V call is TRBV29-1, the J call TRBJ1-1; weak D call: TRBD1 (5 bases). CDR3 size: 13 residues. V lost 3 bases and J lost 4, with 12 bases in between. CDR1 SQVTM and CDR2 ANQGSEA come from the germline V gene. The CDR3 region has the DNA TGCAGCGTTGACCAGGGAAGTGGCACTGAAGCTTTCTTT. Translated: CSVDQGSGTEAFF.

The chain links TRBV3-1 to TRBJ1-1, with 10 bases matching TRBD1. V was pared by 4 bases and J by 0 bases, with 2 bases of the junction left unmatched. In germline, CDR1 is LGHDT, CDR2 YNNKEL (reference sequence). CDR3 size: 15 residues. CDR3 bases: TGTGCCAGCAGCCTAGGGACAGGGGTGAACACTGAAGCTTTCTTT. It is translated as CASSLGTGVNTEAFF.

This clonotype was counted once. This chain connects TRBV28 to TRBJ1-2; TRBD1 is a possible D gene (6 bases). V shed 7 bases and J shed 2 bases, with 17 bases lying between them. From germline, CDR1 is MDHEN and CDR2 SYDVKM. The CDR3 is 15 residues long. The CDR3 coding sequence is TGTGCCAGCAAAGTACAGGGAACCCAGAACTATGGCTACACCTTC. This encodes CASKVQGTQNYGYTF.

The CDR3 coding sequence is TGCAGTGCTGGCCCCGGGACAGGGCTGTACGAGCAGTACTTC. Amino acid sequence: CSAGPGTGLYEQYF. The rearrangement links TRBV20-1 to TRBJ2-7; 9 bases line up with TRBD1. Germline V gene sequence: CDR1 DFQATT, CDR2 SNEGSKA (reference sequence). This CDR3 region has 14 residues. V dropped 5 bases and J dropped 4; count of bases not matched to a gene: 9.

The rearrangement joins TRBV24-1 to TRBJ2-2; 9 bases map to TRBD1. Per germline, CDR1 KGHDR and CDR2 SFDVKD. The CDR3 extends over 14 amino acids. Trimming took 5 bases from V and 3 from J; bases not matched to a gene: 0. The CDR3 sequence: CATSGDRDTGELFF. Written as DNA, the CDR3 is TGTGCCACCAGTGGGGACAGGGACACCGGGGAGCTGTTTTTT.

V and J are TRBV5-1 and TRBJ2-7; TRBD1 matches at 8 bases. There are 16 residues in the CDR3. Looked up from germline, CDR1 is SGHRS and CDR2 is YFSETQ. J lost 3 bases, V lost 2 bases, and 10 bases had no gene match. The chain's CDR3 is CASSLPGTGANYEQYF. CDR3 nucleotide sequence: TGCGCCAGCAGCTTACCCGGGACAGGAGCTAACTACGAGCAGTACTTC.

The rearrangement joins TRBV6-4 to TRBJ2-3; TRBD2 matches 9 bases. V was clipped by 0 bases and J by 4 bases; unmatched bases: 2. The length of the CDR3 is 15 residues. In germline, CDR1 is MRHNA, CDR2 SNTAGT. CDR3: CASSDSRGGPDTQYF. The CDR3 DNA is TGTGCCAGCAGTGACTCGCGGGGGGGCCCAGATACGCAGTATTTT.

The chain uses TRBV7-8 and TRBJ1-1, with TRBD1 matching 9 bases. After removal of 5 bases from V and 0 bases from J, the junction contained 7 bases not matched to a gene. The CDR3 sequence is 16 residues long. CDR1 and CDR2 from the germline V gene are SGHVS and FQNEAQ. The CDR3 loop reads CASSQRQGEMNTEAFF. CDR3 nucleotides: TGTGCCAGCAGCCAAAGACAGGGGGAAATGAACACTGAAGCTTTCTTT.

V and J are TRBV28 and TRBJ2-5; maybe TRBD2 (5 bases). CDR3 length: 15 residues. Trimming pared 6 bases from V and 3 bases from J, leaving 17 bases between. Germline CDR1 and CDR2: MDHEN and SYDVKM. In nucleotides, the CDR3 is TGTGCCAGCAGCTTACCAAGCGAGACTAAAGAGACCCAGTACTTC. Translating it yields CASSLPSETKETQYF.

The chain carries TRBV6-1 and TRBJ2-5, with D perhaps TRBD2 (5 bases). The CDR3 is 15 residues long. Germline V gives CDR1 MNHNS, CDR2 SASEGT. The V and J ends lost 3 bases and 1 base respectively, with 12 bases between them. The CDR3 sequence is CASSDWTGTQETQYF. In DNA form, the CDR3 reads TGTGCCAGCAGTGATTGGACGGGAACCCAAGAGACCCAGTACTTC.

V is TRBV7-9 and J is TRBJ2-2; no clear D. V lost 4 bases, J lost 5 bases, and 5 bases lay in between. CDR1 is SEHNR and CDR2 is FQNEAQ in the germline V gene (reference sequence). The CDR3 consists of 12 residues. The CDR3 nucleotides read TGTGCCAGCAGCTCTAGAACCGGGGAGCTGTTTTTT. Amino acids: CASSSRTGELFF.

V is TRBV28 and J is TRBJ1-6; possible D gene TRBD1, 6 bases. V gave up 5 bases and J gave up 0 bases, with 14 bases separating them. This CDR3 has 17 residues. Germline V lookup: CDR1 MDHEN, CDR2 SYDVKM. The CDR3 here is CASSPHSQGSYNSPLHF. CDR3 nucleotide sequence: TGTGCCAGCAGTCCCCACTCACAGGGCTCCTATAATTCACCCCTCCACTTT.

This chain links TRBV3-1 with TRBJ1-1; a weak D match, TRBD1 (5 bases). Germline values: CDR1 LGHDT, CDR2 YNNKEL (reference sequence). Trimming pared 1 base from V and 10 bases from J, leaving 13 bases between. This CDR3 has 13 amino acids. CDR3 region: CASSQVPGGLAFF. The CDR3 DNA sequence: TGTGCCAGCAGCCAAGTACCGGGGGGACTAGCTTTCTTT. Drawing the rest from reference TRBV3-1 and TRBJ1-1, the complete variable domain is DTAVSQTPKYLVTQMGNDKSIKCEQNLGHDTMYWYKQDSKKFLKIMFSYNNKELIINETVPNRFSPKSPDKAHLNLHINSLELGDSAVYFCASSQVPGGLAFFGQGTRLTVV.

The rearrangement links TRBV4-3 to TRBJ2-1, with TRBD2 matching 10 bases. The CDR3 covers 18 residues. Per germline, CDR1 LGHNA and CDR2 YSLEER. Trimming removed 4 bases from V and 0 bases from J; junction bases left unmatched: 9. The CDR3 nucleotides read TGCGCCAGCAGCCCTGAGGTAGCGGGGGGAATCTCCTACAATGAGCAGTTCTTC. Protein sequence: CASSPEVAGGISYNEQFF.

V is TRBV4-2 and J is TRBJ1-1, with TRBD1 matching over 9 bases. V lost 6 bases to trimming and J lost 4 bases; unmatched junction nucleotides: 3. This CDR3 comprises 13 residues. Germline lookup yields CDR1 LGHNA and CDR2 YNFKEQ. The CDR3 region is CASRPGQGTEAFF. CDR3 bases: TGTGCCAGCAGACCGGGACAGGGCACTGAAGCTTTCTTT.

J is TRBJ2-7 and V is TRBV12-3 or TRBV12-4; 7 bases are a match to TRBD1. V was pared by 8 bases and J by 4 bases, with 5 bases of the junction left unmatched. This CDR3 region has 12 residues. DNA of the CDR3: TGTGCCAGCGGTACAGGGGTGTACGAGCAGTACTTC. This sequence encodes CASGTGVYEQYF.